The 9 T cell receptor beta chains below come from one sample, sequenced in a study of blood T cell repertoires in COVID-19. The data were produced by immunoSEQ multiplex PCR, yet TCRdb's version contains in-frame clones alone and is incomplete. The sample lists 95,000 to 150,000 clones, just over 85% occurring once. Sequencing was carried out using peripheral blood. Receptor source: a woman in her forties or fifties with active or convalescent COVID-19.

The chain employs TRBV5-4 and TRBJ1-1; D is uncertain. Trimming removed 5 bases at V and 1 base at J, with 6 bases between. This CDR3 is 12 amino acids long. Germline CDR1 SGHNT, CDR2 YYREEE (reference sequence). In nucleotides, the CDR3 is TGTGCCAGCAGTCTCAGGAACACTGAAGCTTTCTTT. Its translation is CASSLRNTEAFF.

This chain's CDR3 is CASSNPGQGTEKLFF. The DNA of the CDR3 is TGCGCCAGCAGCAACCCGGGACAGGGGACCGAAAAACTGTTTTTT. The rearrangement joins TRBV5-1 to TRBJ1-4; TRBD1 matches 10 bases. The germline CDR1 and CDR2 sequences are SGHRS and YFSETQ. V lost 4 bases and J lost 8; bases outside the gene matches: 8. The CDR3 has 15 residues.

This chain links TRBV7-9 with TRBJ1-4; a weak D match, TRBD1 (5 bases). Germline V lookup: CDR1 SEHNR, CDR2 FQNEAQ (reference sequence). This CDR3 is 11 amino acids long. Trimming took off 6 bases at V and 14 bases at J, with 13 bases between the two ends. The CDR3 region is CASSLKGPLFF. The CDR3 coding sequence is TGTGCCAGCAGTTTAAAGGGGCCGCTGTTTTTT.

The chain recombines TRBV10-3 with TRBJ2-1; D is possibly TRBD2 (5 bases). This CDR3 has 19 amino acids. Looked up from germline, CDR1 is ENHRY and CDR2 is SYGVKD. Trimming cost V 3 bases and J 4 bases, with 25 bases left between them. This CDR3 is CAISDHSGENEVSYNEQFF. The DNA of the CDR3 is TGTGCCATCAGTGATCATTCTGGGGAGAACGAAGTTTCTTACAATGAGCAGTTCTTC.

The chain carries TRBV18 and TRBJ2-2; no reliable D call. The germline gives CDR1 KGHSH, CDR2 LQKENI. This CDR3 spans 14 amino acids. Trimming took 2 bases from V and 2 from J, leaving 6 bases between them. The CDR3 bases are TGTGCCAGCTCACCAGTGACAAACACCGGGGAGCTGTTTTTT. Amino acids: CASSPVTNTGELFF.

The rearrangement joins TRBV27 to TRBJ2-7; 9 bases agree with TRBD1. The germline V gene encodes CDR1 MNHEY and CDR2 SMNVEV (reference sequence). The CDR3 has 14 residues. Trimming removed 2 bases from V and 5 bases from J; junction bases left unmatched: 4. CDR3 nucleotide sequence: TGTGCCAGCAGTTTACCGGGACAGGGCAACGAGCAGTACTTC. Its translation is CASSLPGQGNEQYF.

The chain is built from TRBV5-8 and TRBJ1-5, with TRBD1 matching over 8 bases. Germline V gene data show CDR1 as SGHTS and CDR2 as YDEGEE. With 3 bases clipped from V and 4 bases from J, the junction kept 0 bases outside the gene matches. The CDR3 extends over 13 amino acids. DNA for the CDR3: TGTGCCAGCAGCTGGGACAGGAATCAGCCCCAGCATTTT. As protein: CASSWDRNQPQHF.

V usage is TRBV10-3 and J usage is TRBJ2-1; possible D gene TRBD1, 5 bases. The germline V gene has CDR1 ENHRY and CDR2 SYGVKD. V gave up 6 bases and J gave up 4 bases, with 22 bases separating them. The CDR3 spans 17 residues. The CDR3 is CAIRKTSGRSEYNEQFF. The CDR3 DNA reads as TGTGCCATCAGAAAGACCTCAGGGCGGAGTGAGTACAATGAGCAGTTCTTC.

The chain is built from TRBV30 and TRBJ1-5; possibly TRBD1 for D (6 bases). The germline gives CDR1 GTSNPN, CDR2 SVGIG (reference sequence). This CDR3 comprises 13 residues. V dropped 4 bases and J dropped 4 bases, with 11 bases sitting between them. The CDR3 loop reads CAWNRERNQPQHF. CDR3 coding DNA: TGTGCCTGGAACAGGGAAAGGAATCAGCCCCAGCATTTT. Supplemented by reference TRBV30 and TRBJ1-5, the full variable domain reads SQTIHQWPATLVQPVGSPLSLECTVEGTSNPNLYWYRQAAGRGLQLLFYSVGIGQISSEVPQNLSASRPQDRQFILSSKKLLLSDSGFYLCAWNRERNQPQHFGDGTRLSIL.